This T cell receptor (beta chain) emerged from a study of T cell clones after liver transplantation. In the study overall: Graft-donor-reactive sequences were compared with third-party-reactive TCRbeta sequences from pre-transplant mixed lymphocyte reactions. Overall study findings and caveats: Donor-reactive sequences fell more than third party-reactive ones, suggesting partial deletion.

V dropped 1 base and J dropped 6 bases, with 8 bases sitting between them. This CDR3 has 13 amino acids. CDR1 and CDR2 (germline): SGHRS, YFSETQ. The method was immunoSEQ multiplex PCR; TCRdb's version includes in-frame clones alone and lacks a portion of them. The repertoire includes around 20,000 clones, approximately 88% of them detected once, and approximately 12% sits in the top ten. This clone was seen only a few times. Its antigen remains unidentified. This receptor was identified in a human donor who received a liver transplant. The source was CD8+ T cells from blood, collected before liver transplant. This sequence joins TRBV5-1 and TRBJ1-5; TRBD1 might be the D (6 bases). CDR3 region: CASSLSGVQPQHF. In DNA, the CDR3 is TGCGCCAGCAGCTTGTCAGGGGTTCAGCCCCAGCATTTT.